This T cell receptor beta chain was obtained from a study of T cells in Graves' hyperthyroidism and ophthalmopathy. Findings and caveats of the study: Blood shared most expanded thyroid clonotypes above 0.001.

V lost 7 bases and J lost 0, with 7 bases in between. Germline V gene sequence: CDR1 MNHNS, CDR2 SASEGT. This CDR3 has 13 amino acids. Amplification targeted TCR beta CDR3 regions from RNA transcripts. TCR CDR3 underwent first-round RT-PCR with the HTBI primer set. One entry per CDR3 protein, called by TCRdb with MiXCR from the multiplex PCR reads. The data hold some 620,000 distinct CDR3 sequences, with about 17% observed a single time. Each diagnosis was grounded in clinical symptoms, serum thyroxine and TRAb, thyroid ultrasound, and orbital computed tomography. A word on this clonotype: Antigen specificity is unknown.

The sample taken for sequencing was blood. This sequence joins TRBV6-1 and TRBJ1-5, with D unclear. The clonotype was recovered from a woman younger than 45 with Graves' hyperthyroidism. The DNA for the CDR3 is TGTGCCAGCAACAGCATTAGCAATCAGCCCCAGCATTTT. Its translation is CASNSISNQPQHF.